The text below deals with one T cell receptor beta chain. Antigen: not known. The sample comes from a study of cytomegalovirus exposure and HLA in healthy donors. General study points: Only CMV serostatus was available as immune exposure information. Later analysis indicated greater clonal expansion among HLA-associated TCR beta chains than among equally common other chains. For most TCR beta V segments, an earlier analysis put the productive rate at about 87% or about 30% of the time. One cluster of highly shared sequence variants probably arose as a sequencing artifact.

PCR used 60 Vbeta primers and 13 Jbeta primers. Repertoires were generated with immunoSEQ multiplex PCR, while TCRdb's copy carries only in-frame clones and drops some. The sample lists fewer than 200,000 clones, approximately 79% occurring once. The CDR3 covers 13 residues. The germline CDR1 and CDR2 sequences are MNHEY and SMNVEV (reference sequence). Trimming took off 0 bases at V and 2 bases at J, with 4 bases between the two ends. What was sequenced was PBMCs. J is TRBJ2-5 and V is TRBV27; D remains unclear. This clonotype was sampled from a man between 40 and 49 years old in good health and CMV-seronegative. CDR3 loop: CASSLSAQETQYF. Here the CDR3 DNA reads TGTGCCAGCAGTTTATCGGCTCAAGAGACCCAGTACTTC.